These 5 T cell receptor beta chains came from one sample sequenced in a study of OX40 agonist ivuxolimab in advanced cancers. Data came from immunoSEQ multiplex PCR; TCRdb stores just in-frame clones and leaves some out. This table has some 11,000 clones, roughly two thirds appearing once. The material was CD4+ or CD8+ T cells sorted from blood, obtained in a trial of the OX40 agonist ivuxolimab. Source of these receptors: an adult with an advanced solid tumor such as melanoma, head and neck, liver or kidney cancer.

Turning to this clone: This specimen includes other DNA sequences encoding the same CDR3. V is TRBV19 and J is TRBJ2-2, with D possibly TRBD1 on 5 matching bases. From germline, CDR1 is LNHDA and CDR2 SQIVND (reference sequence). The CDR3 contains 14 residues. V was pared by 3 bases and J by 1 base, with 6 bases between. This CDR3 is CASSIGQNTGELFF. CDR3 bases: TGTGCCAGTAGTATCGGACAGAACACCGGGGAGCTGTTTTTT.

This sequence joins TRBV9 and TRBJ2-3; no firm D call. V was shortened by 2 bases and J by 0 bases, with 1 base between the two germline ends. The CDR3 totals 12 residues. From germline, CDR1 is SGDLS and CDR2 YYNGEE. The CDR3 is CASSVSTDTQYF. In DNA form, the CDR3 reads TGTGCCAGCAGCGTTAGCACAGATACGCAGTATTTT.

Regarding this clone: Its ends do not fully match the called genes, so a read error is possible. CDR3 in DNA: TGCAGCGTAACGGGACTAGCGGGGGACCTCCAAGAGGCCCAGTACTTC. Its protein product is CSVTGLAGDLQEAQYF. The chain is built from TRBV29-1 and TRBJ2-5; 14 positions agree with TRBD2. The CDR3 is 16 residues long. CDR1 is SQVTM, CDR2 ANQGSEA, per germline.

This rearrangement joins TRBV5-1 to TRBJ2-7; D uncertain. The germline gives CDR1 SGHRS, CDR2 YFSETQ. V was cut by 1 base and J by 6 bases, with 14 bases left in between. CDR3 length: 14 amino acids. The CDR3 is CASSLWTRAGEQYF. The CDR3 DNA reads as TGCGCCAGCAGCTTGTGGACCCGGGCTGGCGAGCAGTACTTC. Filled out from reference TRBV5-1 and TRBJ2-7, the complete variable domain reads KAGVTQTPRYLIKTRGQQVTLSCSPISGHRSVSWYQQTPGQGLQFLFEYFSETQRNKGNFPGRFSGRQFSNSRSEMNVSTLELGDSALYLCASSLWTRAGEQYFGPGTRLTVT.

This clone was counted only a few times. The rearrangement links TRBV5-1 to TRBJ1-4; D remains unclear. V was pared by 2 bases and J by 0 bases, with 17 bases between. CDR3 length: 18 amino acids. From germline, CDR1 is SGHRS and CDR2 YFSETQ. The CDR3, as DNA: TGCGCCAGCAGCTTAAGCGGAGTCAGTTCTACAACTAATGAAAAACTGTTTTTT. Protein: CASSLSGVSSTTNEKLFF.